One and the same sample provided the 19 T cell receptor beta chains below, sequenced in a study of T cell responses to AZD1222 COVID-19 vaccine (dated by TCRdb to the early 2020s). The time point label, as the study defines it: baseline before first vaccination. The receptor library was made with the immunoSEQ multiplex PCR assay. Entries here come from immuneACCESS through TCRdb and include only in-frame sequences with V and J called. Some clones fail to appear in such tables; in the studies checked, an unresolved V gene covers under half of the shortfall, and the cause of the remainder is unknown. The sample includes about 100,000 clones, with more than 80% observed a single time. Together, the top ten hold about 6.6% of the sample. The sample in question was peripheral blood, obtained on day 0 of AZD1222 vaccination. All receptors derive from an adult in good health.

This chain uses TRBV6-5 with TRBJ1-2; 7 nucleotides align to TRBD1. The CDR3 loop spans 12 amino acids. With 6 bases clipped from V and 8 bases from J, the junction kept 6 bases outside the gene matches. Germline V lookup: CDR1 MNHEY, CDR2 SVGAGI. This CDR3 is CASRQGNGGYTF. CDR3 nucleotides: TGTGCCAGCAGACAGGGGAACGGGGGCTACACCTTC.

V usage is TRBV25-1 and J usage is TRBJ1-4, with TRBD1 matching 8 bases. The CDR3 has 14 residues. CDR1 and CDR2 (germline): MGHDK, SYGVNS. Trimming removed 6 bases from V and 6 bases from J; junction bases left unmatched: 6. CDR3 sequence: CASSPDRGYEKLFF. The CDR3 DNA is TGTGCCAGCAGCCCAGACAGGGGTTATGAAAAACTGTTTTTT.

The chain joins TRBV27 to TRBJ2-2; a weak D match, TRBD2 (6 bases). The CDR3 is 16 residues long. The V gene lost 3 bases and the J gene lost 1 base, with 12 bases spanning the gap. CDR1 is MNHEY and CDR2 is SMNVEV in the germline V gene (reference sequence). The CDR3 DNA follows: TGTGCCAGCAGTTTCTTAGCGGAACTGAACACCGGGGAGCTGTTTTTT. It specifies CASSFLAELNTGELFF.

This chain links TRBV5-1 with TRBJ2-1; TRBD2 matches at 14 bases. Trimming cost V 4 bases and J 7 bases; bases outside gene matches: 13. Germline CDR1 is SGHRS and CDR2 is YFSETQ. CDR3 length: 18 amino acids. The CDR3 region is CASSTDRGGLAGVNEQFF. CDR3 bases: TGCGCCAGCAGCACTGACAGGGGGGGACTAGCGGGAGTAAATGAGCAGTTCTTC.

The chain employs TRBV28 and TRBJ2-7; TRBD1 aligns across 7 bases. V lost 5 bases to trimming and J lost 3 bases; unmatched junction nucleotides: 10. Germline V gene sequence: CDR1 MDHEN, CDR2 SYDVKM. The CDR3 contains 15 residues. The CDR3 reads CASSPTGSQFYEQYF. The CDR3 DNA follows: TGTGCCAGCAGTCCGACAGGGTCTCAATTCTACGAGCAGTACTTC.

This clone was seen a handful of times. Here the CDR3 DNA reads TGCGCCAGCAGCCCGGGACAGTTACAAGAGACCCAGTACTTC. Its protein product is CASSPGQLQETQYF. The chain employs TRBV5-1 and TRBJ2-5, with TRBD1 identical over 7 bases. V gave up 4 bases and J gave up 2 bases; unmatched junction bases: 5. The CDR3 runs to 14 residues. CDR1 and CDR2 (germline): SGHRS, YFSETQ.

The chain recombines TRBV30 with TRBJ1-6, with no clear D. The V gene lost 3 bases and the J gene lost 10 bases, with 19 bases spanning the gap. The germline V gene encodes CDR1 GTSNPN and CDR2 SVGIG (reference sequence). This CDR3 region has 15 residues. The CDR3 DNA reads TGTGCCTGGAGGCAGATGGGAAGCGCGGTCTCACCCCTCCACTTT. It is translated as CAWRQMGSAVSPLHF.

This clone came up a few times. This chain's CDR3 is CASSQDRGTTEAFF. The CDR3 DNA reads TGTGCCAGCAGCCAAGACAGGGGAACCACTGAAGCTTTCTTT. J is TRBJ1-1 and V is TRBV3-1 (or the pseudogene TRBV3-2); possible D gene TRBD1, 6 bases. This CDR3 comprises 14 residues. The germline CDR1 and CDR2 sequences are LGHDT and YNNKEL (reference sequence). V lost 0 bases to trimming and J lost 4 bases, with 9 bases between them.

The CDR3 spells CASSWDSNYGYTF. The DNA of the CDR3 is TGTGCCAGCAGCTGGGACAGCAATTATGGCTACACCTTC. The rearrangement uses TRBV11-2 and TRBJ1-2, with 7 positions matching TRBD1. The germline V gene encodes CDR1 SGHAT and CDR2 FQNNGV. The CDR3 is 13 residues long. V lost 4 bases, J lost 5 bases, and 4 bases stayed unmatched.

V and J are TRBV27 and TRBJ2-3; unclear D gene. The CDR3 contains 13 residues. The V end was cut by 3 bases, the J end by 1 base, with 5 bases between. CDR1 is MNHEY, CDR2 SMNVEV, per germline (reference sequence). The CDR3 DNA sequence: TGTGCCAGCAGTTTCTTGGGCACAGATACGCAGTATTTT. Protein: CASSFLGTDTQYF.

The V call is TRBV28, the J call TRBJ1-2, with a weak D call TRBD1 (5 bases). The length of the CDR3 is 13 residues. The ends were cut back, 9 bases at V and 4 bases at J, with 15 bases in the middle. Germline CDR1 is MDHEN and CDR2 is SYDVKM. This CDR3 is CASHSSGGYGYTF. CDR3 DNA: TGTGCCAGTCACTCCTCGGGGGGCTATGGCTACACCTTC.

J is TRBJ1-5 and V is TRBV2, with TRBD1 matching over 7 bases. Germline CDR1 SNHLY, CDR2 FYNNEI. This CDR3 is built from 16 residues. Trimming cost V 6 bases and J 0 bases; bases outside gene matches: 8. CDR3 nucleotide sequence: TGTGCCAGCAGCCTATCGGGACAGTTTAGCAATCAGCCCCAGCATTTT. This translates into CASSLSGQFSNQPQHF.

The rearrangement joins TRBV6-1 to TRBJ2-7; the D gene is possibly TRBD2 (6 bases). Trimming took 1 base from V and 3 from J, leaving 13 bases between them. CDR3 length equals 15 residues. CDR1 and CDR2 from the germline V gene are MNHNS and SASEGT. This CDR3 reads CASSEDPAGLYEQYF. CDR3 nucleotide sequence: TGTGCCAGCAGTGAAGATCCAGCGGGCCTCTACGAGCAGTACTTC.

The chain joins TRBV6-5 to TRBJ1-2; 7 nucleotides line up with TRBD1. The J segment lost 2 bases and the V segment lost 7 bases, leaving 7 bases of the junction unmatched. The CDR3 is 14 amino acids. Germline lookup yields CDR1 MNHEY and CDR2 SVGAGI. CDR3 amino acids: CASNGQVWNYGYTF. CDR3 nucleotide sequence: TGTGCCAGCAACGGACAGGTTTGGAACTATGGCTACACCTTC.

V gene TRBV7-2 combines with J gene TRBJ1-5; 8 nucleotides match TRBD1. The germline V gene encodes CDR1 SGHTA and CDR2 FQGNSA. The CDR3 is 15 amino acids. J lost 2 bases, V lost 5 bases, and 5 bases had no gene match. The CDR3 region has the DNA TGTGCCAGCAGCATGACAGGGGCGGGCAATCAGCCCCAGCATTTT. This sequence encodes CASSMTGAGNQPQHF.

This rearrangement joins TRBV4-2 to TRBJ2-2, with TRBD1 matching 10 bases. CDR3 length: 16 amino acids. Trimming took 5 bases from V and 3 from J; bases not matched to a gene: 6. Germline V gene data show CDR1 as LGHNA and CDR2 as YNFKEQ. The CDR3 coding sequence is TGTGCCAGCAGCGAAGCCGGGACAGGGGACACCGGGGAGCTGTTTTTT. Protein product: CASSEAGTGDTGELFF.

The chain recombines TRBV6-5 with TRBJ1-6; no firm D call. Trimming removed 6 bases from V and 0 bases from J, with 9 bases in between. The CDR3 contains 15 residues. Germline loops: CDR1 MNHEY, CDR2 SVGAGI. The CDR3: CASREDRSYNSPLHF. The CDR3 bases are TGTGCCAGCAGGGAGGACCGCTCCTATAATTCACCCCTCCACTTT.

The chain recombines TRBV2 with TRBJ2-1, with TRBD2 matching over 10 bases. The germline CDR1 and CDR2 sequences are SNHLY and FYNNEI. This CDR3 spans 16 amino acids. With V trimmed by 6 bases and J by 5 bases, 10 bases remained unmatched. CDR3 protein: CASSSSGTSVHNEQFF. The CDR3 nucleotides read TGTGCCAGCAGCTCGTCCGGGACTAGCGTGCACAATGAGCAGTTCTTC.

CDR3 protein: CASSFGVLGGYTF. The CDR3 DNA sequence: TGTGCCAGCAGTTTCGGGGTCCTAGGGGGCTACACCTTC. The rearrangement uses TRBV12-3 or TRBV12-4 and TRBJ1-2, with unresolved D. This CDR3 spans 13 amino acids. Trimming cost V 3 bases and J 8 bases, with 13 bases left between them.